Below are 26 T cell receptor beta chains sequenced from a single sample in a study of T cell responses to AZD1222 COVID-19 vaccine. Assay used: immunoSEQ multiplex PCR; TCRdb lists only in-frame clones, some missing. The sample shows 150,000 to 180,000 clones, around 87% of them seen only once. The sample here was peripheral blood, taken 28 days after the second AZD1222 dose. Receptors originate from an adult who received the AZD1222 COVID-19 vaccine.

J is TRBJ1-3 and V is TRBV3-1 (or the pseudogene TRBV3-2); 11 nucleotides align to TRBD1. Germline V CDR1 and CDR2: LGHDT, YNNKEL (reference sequence). CDR3 length: 19 residues. Unmatched junction bases numbered 8, after V lost 1 base and J lost 0 bases. CDR3 region: CASSQGGQGEFRSGNTIYF. The CDR3 nucleotides read TGTGCCAGCAGCCAAGGGGGACAGGGGGAGTTTCGCTCTGGAAACACCATATATTTT.

CDR3 sequence reads: CASSLDPYTYEQYF. In DNA, the CDR3 is TGTGCCAGCAGCTTAGATCCATATACCTACGAGCAGTACTTC. J is TRBJ2-7 and V is TRBV11-2; D not certain. Germline V gives CDR1 SGHAT, CDR2 FQNNGV. With 0 bases removed from V and 2 bases from J, the gap between germline ends came to 8 bases. This CDR3 has 14 residues.

This sequence joins TRBV5-4 and TRBJ2-5; 8 nucleotides agree with TRBD2. The CDR3 sequence is 13 residues long. Germline assignment: CDR1 SGHNT and CDR2 YYREEE (reference sequence). Unmatched junction bases numbered 5, after V lost 7 bases and J lost 3 bases. The CDR3 sequence: CASAPGLEETQYF. Written as DNA, the CDR3 is TGTGCCAGCGCACCGGGACTAGAAGAGACCCAGTACTTC.

The chain combines TRBV2 with TRBJ1-2; possibly TRBD1 for D (6 bases). This CDR3 has 13 residues. Trimming pared 9 bases from V and 4 bases from J, leaving 15 bases between. In germline, CDR1 is SNHLY, CDR2 FYNNEI. The CDR3 loop reads CARGTDRGYGYTF. The CDR3 nucleotides are TGTGCCAGGGGCACGGACAGAGGCTATGGCTACACCTTC.

This chain uses TRBV24-1 with TRBJ2-5, with D unclear. This CDR3 is 16 amino acids long. Trimming took 2 bases from V and 2 from J, leaving 14 bases between them. Germline V CDR1 and CDR2: KGHDR, SFDVKD. The CDR3 sequence: CATSDSRRRDQETQYF. DNA for the CDR3: TGTGCCACCAGTGATTCCCGACGAAGGGATCAAGAGACCCAGTACTTC.

V is TRBV5-1 and J is TRBJ2-2; no firm D call. The germline V gene encodes CDR1 SGHRS and CDR2 YFSETQ. V was pared by 4 bases and J by 1 base, with 8 bases between. The CDR3 covers 14 residues. The DNA for the CDR3 is TGCGCCAGCAGCAGATCGGGGAACACCGGGGAGCTGTTTTTT. Protein sequence: CASSRSGNTGELFF.

The chain employs TRBV7-8 and TRBJ2-6; D is unresolved. CDR3 size: 17 residues. Germline CDR1 is SGHVS and CDR2 is FQNEAQ. Trimming shortened V by 7 bases and J by 0 bases, and 16 bases separated the two germline ends. In DNA, the CDR3 is TGTGCCAGCACATCAGACACTTTCTACTCTGGGGCCAACGTCCTGACTTTC. As protein: CASTSDTFYSGANVLTF. The whole variable domain, remainder taken from reference TRBV7-8 and TRBJ2-6, is GAGVSQSPRYKVAKRGQDVALRCDPISGHVSLFWYQQALGQGPEFLTYFQNEAQLDKSGLPSDRFFAERPEGSVSTLKIQRTQQEDSAVYLCASTSDTFYSGANVLTFGAGSRLTVL.

The chain couples TRBV19 to TRBJ2-1, with D possibly being TRBD2 (6 bases). Germline-derived CDR1 and CDR2 are LNHDA and SQIVND (reference sequence). V was pared by 4 bases and J by 6 bases, with 7 bases between. CDR3 length: 12 amino acids. CDR3 nucleotide sequence: TGTGCCAGTAGTACCGGGGGCAATGAGCAGTTCTTC. Encoded protein: CASSTGGNEQFF.

The V gene is TRBV6-2 or TRBV6-3, the J gene TRBJ2-7; TRBD1 matches 8 bases. The ends lost 2 bases at V and 6 bases at J; junction bases unmatched: 3. The length of the CDR3 is 13 residues. The germline gives CDR1 MNHEY, CDR2 SVGEGT. The CDR3 DNA reads TGTGCCAGCAGTTACCGGGACAGGCCCGAGCAGTACTTC. Translated, it gives CASSYRDRPEQYF.

This chain connects TRBV4-1 to TRBJ2-3, with D unclear. Germline CDR1 reads MGHRA; CDR2 reads YSYEKL. The CDR3 spans 13 residues. Trimming pared 1 base from V and 6 bases from J, leaving 8 bases between. CDR3: CASSQGQYDTQYF. CDR3 in DNA: TGCGCCAGCAGCCAAGGACAATATGATACGCAGTATTTT.

The chain is built from TRBV6-5 and TRBJ1-2; 11 bases match TRBD1. The CDR3 extends over 13 amino acids. Germline assignment: CDR1 MNHEY and CDR2 SVGAGI. Unmatched junction bases numbered 9, after V lost 10 bases and J lost 8 bases. The CDR3 nucleotides are TGTGCCACCTCCAGGACAGGGGGCCGGGGCTACACCTTC. Protein: CATSRTGGRGYTF.

The chain joins TRBV18 to TRBJ1-4; D remains ambiguous. This CDR3 comprises 17 residues. Between the trimmed V and J ends, which lost 3 bases and 5 bases, there was a span of 19 bases. CDR1 is KGHSH, CDR2 LQKENI, per germline. This CDR3 is CASSPKRSGPGNEKLFF. The CDR3, as DNA: TGTGCCAGCTCACCTAAGAGATCCGGGCCTGGGAATGAAAAACTGTTTTTT.

The V and J genes are TRBV7-8 and TRBJ1-4, with 7 nucleotides matching TRBD1. J was trimmed by 8 bases and V by 5 bases; bases with no gene match: 11. Germline CDR1 is SGHVS and CDR2 is FQNEAQ. The CDR3 length is 15 residues. This chain's CDR3 is CASSLMVGGREKLFF. DNA of the CDR3: TGTGCCAGCAGCCTTATGGTAGGGGGCCGGGAAAAACTGTTTTTT.

This clone was observed a handful of times. This rearrangement joins TRBV7-2 to TRBJ2-7; 7 nucleotides line up with TRBD2. The trim removed 0 bases at V and 3 bases at J, leaving 5 bases unmatched. This CDR3 is built from 15 residues. Per germline, CDR1 SGHTA and CDR2 FQGNSA. The CDR3 is CASSLAGGPIYEQYF. In DNA form, the CDR3 reads TGTGCCAGCAGCTTAGCGGGAGGGCCGATCTACGAGCAGTACTTC.

The chain has TRBV6-2 or TRBV6-3 and TRBJ1-2; TRBD1 matches 7 bases. This CDR3 spans 15 amino acids. Per the germline V gene, CDR1 is MNHEY and CDR2 is SVGEGT. Trimming cost V 4 bases and J 0 bases; bases outside gene matches: 5. CDR3 DNA sequence: TGTGCCAGCAGTTGGGACAGTTTCTCTAACTATGGCTACACCTTC. Its translation is CASSWDSFSNYGYTF.

The chain has TRBV9 and TRBJ1-4, with 7 bases aligning to TRBD1. Germline trimming cut 5 bases from V and 2 bases from J; bases unmatched to any gene: 3. The CDR3 contains 14 residues. Per the germline V gene, CDR1 is SGDLS and CDR2 is YYNGEE. For the CDR3, the DNA is TGTGCCAGCAGTACAGGGGTGACTAATGAAAAACTGTTTTTT. As protein: CASSTGVTNEKLFF.

The chain joins TRBV28 to TRBJ2-7; D ambiguous. V dropped 2 bases and J dropped 0 bases, with 11 bases sitting between them. The CDR3 totals 15 residues. Germline V CDR1 and CDR2: MDHEN, SYDVKM. In DNA form, the CDR3 reads TGTGCCAGCAGTTTAAGACGGGTGCACTCCTACGAGCAGTACTTC. Its translation: CASSLRRVHSYEQYF.

V usage is TRBV6-2 or TRBV6-3 and J usage is TRBJ1-1; no definite D call. The V gene lost 2 bases and the J gene lost 1 base, with 14 bases spanning the gap. This CDR3 has 16 residues. From germline, CDR1 is MNHEY and CDR2 SVGEGT. The CDR3 reads CASSYHSVKGNTEAFF. DNA of the CDR3: TGTGCCAGCAGTTACCACTCAGTGAAGGGGAACACTGAAGCTTTCTTT.

The rearrangement links TRBV28 to TRBJ1-2; D perhaps matches TRBD1 (6 bases). The CDR3 consists of 13 residues. CDR1 and CDR2 (germline): MDHEN, SYDVKM. The germline V and J ends were trimmed by 6 bases and 8 bases, with 16 bases remaining between them. CDR3 amino acids: CASRLYRDGGYTF. The DNA of the CDR3 is TGTGCCAGCAGACTTTACAGGGATGGCGGCTACACCTTC.

Only one count was recorded for this clone. The chain is built from TRBV7-2 and TRBJ2-7; 11 nucleotides match TRBD2. CDR3 length equals 15 residues. V shed 5 bases, J shed 5 bases, and the junction held 8 bases outside the gene matches. CDR1 and CDR2 (germline): SGHTA, FQGNSA. DNA for the CDR3: TGTGCCAGCAGCCCTTTAGCGGGAGGGCCCAACGAGCAGTACTTC. It specifies CASSPLAGGPNEQYF.

The chain couples TRBV6-5 to TRBJ1-5; maybe TRBD1 (6 bases). Germline CDR1 and CDR2: MNHEY and SVGAGI. CDR3 size: 13 residues. Trimming removed 8 bases at V and 2 bases at J, with 10 bases between. CDR3 in amino acids: CASGGAGNQPQHF. The DNA of the CDR3 is TGTGCCAGCGGGGGGGCAGGCAATCAGCCCCAGCATTTT.

This chain uses TRBV2 with TRBJ2-2, with 8 bases lining up with TRBD1. The CDR3 spans 14 residues. Germline CDR1 SNHLY, CDR2 FYNNEI. The V and J ends lost 7 bases and 5 bases, in that order; junction bases with no gene match: 6. The CDR3 is CASIGRTGTGELFF. CDR3 in DNA: TGTGCCAGCATTGGACGGACAGGGACCGGGGAGCTGTTTTTT.

This clone was seen a handful of times. For the CDR3, the DNA is TGTGCCATCAGTGAGGAATCGGCCTACGAGCAGTACTTC. Translation gives CAISEESAYEQYF. This sequence joins TRBV10-3 and TRBJ2-7, with D hard to call. The germline CDR1 and CDR2 sequences are ENHRY and SYGVKD. The CDR3 has 13 residues. The V end lost 2 bases, the J end lost 2 bases, and 7 bases lay between the germline ends.

The chain employs TRBV6-2 or TRBV6-3 and TRBJ1-5; TRBD1 might be the D (5 bases). The CDR3 length is 14 residues. Germline CDR1 reads MNHEY; CDR2 reads SVGEGT. V lost 5 bases and J 5 bases, leaving 13 bases between the germline ends. The DNA of the CDR3 is TGTGCCAGCAGTACAGGACCCAACTATCAGCCCCAGCATTTT. It translates to CASSTGPNYQPQHF.

The chain couples TRBV11-2 to TRBJ1-1; perhaps TRBD1 as D (5 bases). The CDR3 is 15 amino acids. V was trimmed by 1 base and J by 5 bases, leaving 14 bases between them. The germline gives CDR1 SGHAT, CDR2 FQNNGV. As DNA, the CDR3 is TGTGCCAGCAGCTTAGCTGTAAGGGACGGGACTGAAGCTTTCTTT. This encodes CASSLAVRDGTEAFF. Using reference TRBV11-2 and TRBJ1-1 for the parts outside the CDR3, the full variable domain is EAGVAQSPRYKIIEKRQSVAFWCNPISGHATLYWYQQILGQGPKLLIQFQNNGVVDDSQLPKDRFSAERLKGVDSTLKIQPAKLEDSAVYLCASSLAVRDGTEAFFGQGTRLTVV.

There are a few counts of this clone. This chain uses TRBV6-2 or TRBV6-3 with TRBJ1-1; 7 positions agree with TRBD1. The CDR3 is 17 amino acids. Germline lookup yields CDR1 MNHEY and CDR2 SVGEGT. Trimming took 2 bases from V and 0 from J; bases not matched to a gene: 9. This CDR3 is CASSYSTGEGMNTEAFF. Written as DNA, the CDR3 is TGTGCCAGCAGTTACAGCACAGGGGAGGGGATGAACACTGAAGCTTTCTTT.